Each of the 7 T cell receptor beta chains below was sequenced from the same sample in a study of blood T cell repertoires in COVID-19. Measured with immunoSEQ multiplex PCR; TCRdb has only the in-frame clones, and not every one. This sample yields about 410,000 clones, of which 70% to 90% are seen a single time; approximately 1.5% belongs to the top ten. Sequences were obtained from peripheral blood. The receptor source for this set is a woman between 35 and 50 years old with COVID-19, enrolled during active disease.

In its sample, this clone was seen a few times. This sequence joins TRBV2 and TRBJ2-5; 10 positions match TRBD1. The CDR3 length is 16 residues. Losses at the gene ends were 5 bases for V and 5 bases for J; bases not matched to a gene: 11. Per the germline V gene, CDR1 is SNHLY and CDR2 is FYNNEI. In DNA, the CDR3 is TGTGCCAGCAGTTTTCCGCCGGGACAGGGGACGGAGACCCAGTACTTC. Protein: CASSFPPGQGTETQYF.

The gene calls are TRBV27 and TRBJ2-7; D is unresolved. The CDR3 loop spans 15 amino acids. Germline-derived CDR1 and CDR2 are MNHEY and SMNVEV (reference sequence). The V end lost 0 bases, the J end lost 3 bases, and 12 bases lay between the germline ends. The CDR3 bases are TGTGCCAGCAGTTTATCGACCCTTCCAGGCTACGAGCAGTACTTC. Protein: CASSLSTLPGYEQYF.

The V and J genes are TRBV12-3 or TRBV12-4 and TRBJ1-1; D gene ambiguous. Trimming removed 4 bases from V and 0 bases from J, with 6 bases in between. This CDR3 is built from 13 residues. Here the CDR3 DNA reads TGTGCCAGCAGTTCAGCCATGAACACTGAAGCTTTCTTT. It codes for CASSSAMNTEAFF.

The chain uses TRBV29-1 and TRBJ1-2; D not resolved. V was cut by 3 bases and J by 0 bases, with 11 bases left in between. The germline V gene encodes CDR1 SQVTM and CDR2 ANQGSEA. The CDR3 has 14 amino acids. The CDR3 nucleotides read TGCAGCGTTGAGAGCTCGTCGGCTAACTATGGCTACACCTTC. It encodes CSVESSSANYGYTF.

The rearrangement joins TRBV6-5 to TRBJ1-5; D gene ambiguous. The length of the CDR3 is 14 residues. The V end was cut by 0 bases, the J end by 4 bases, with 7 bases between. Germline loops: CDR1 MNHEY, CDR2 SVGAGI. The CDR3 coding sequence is TGTGCCAGCAGTTACTCGGCTCCGAATCAGCCCCAGCATTTT. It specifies CASSYSAPNQPQHF.

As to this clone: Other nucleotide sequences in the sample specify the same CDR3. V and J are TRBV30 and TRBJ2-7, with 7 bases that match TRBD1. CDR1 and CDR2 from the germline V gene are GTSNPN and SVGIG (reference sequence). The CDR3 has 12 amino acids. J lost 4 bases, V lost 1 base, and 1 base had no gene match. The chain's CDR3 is CAWSGQGYEQYF. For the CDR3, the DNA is TGTGCCTGGAGTGGACAGGGATACGAGCAGTACTTC.

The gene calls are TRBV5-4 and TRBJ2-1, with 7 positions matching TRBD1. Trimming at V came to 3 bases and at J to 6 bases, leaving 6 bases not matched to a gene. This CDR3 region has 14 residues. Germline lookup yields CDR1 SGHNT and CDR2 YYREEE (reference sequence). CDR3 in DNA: TGTGCCAGCAGCTCTAACAACAGGGGCAATGAGCAGTTCTTC. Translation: CASSSNNRGNEQFF.